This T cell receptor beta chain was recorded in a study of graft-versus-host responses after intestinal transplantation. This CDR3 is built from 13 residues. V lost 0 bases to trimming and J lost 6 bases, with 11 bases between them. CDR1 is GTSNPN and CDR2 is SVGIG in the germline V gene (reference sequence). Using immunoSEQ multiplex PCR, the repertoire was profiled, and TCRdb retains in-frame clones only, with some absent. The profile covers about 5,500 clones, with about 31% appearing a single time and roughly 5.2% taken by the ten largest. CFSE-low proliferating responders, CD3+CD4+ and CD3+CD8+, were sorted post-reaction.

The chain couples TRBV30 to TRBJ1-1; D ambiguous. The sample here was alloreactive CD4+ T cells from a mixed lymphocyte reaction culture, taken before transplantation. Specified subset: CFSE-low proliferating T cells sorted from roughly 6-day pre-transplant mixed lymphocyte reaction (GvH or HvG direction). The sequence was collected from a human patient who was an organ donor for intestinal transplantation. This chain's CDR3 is CAWSVVRSSEAFF. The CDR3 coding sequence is TGTGCCTGGAGTGTCGTCAGGTCCTCTGAAGCTTTCTTT.